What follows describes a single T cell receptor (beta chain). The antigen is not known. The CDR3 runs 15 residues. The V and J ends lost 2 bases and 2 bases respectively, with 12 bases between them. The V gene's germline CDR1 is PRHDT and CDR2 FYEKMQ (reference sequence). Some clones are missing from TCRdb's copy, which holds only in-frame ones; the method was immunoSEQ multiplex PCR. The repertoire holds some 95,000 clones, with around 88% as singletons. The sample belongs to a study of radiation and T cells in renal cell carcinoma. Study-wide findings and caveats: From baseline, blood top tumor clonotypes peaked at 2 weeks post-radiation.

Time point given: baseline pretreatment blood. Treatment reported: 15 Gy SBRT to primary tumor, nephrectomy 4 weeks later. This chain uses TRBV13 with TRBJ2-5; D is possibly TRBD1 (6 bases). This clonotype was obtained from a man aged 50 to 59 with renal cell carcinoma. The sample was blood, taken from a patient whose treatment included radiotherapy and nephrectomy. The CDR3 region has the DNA TGTGCCAGCAGCTTACGGGGACATCTACAAGAGACCCAGTACTTC. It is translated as CASSLRGHLQETQYF.